The T cell receptor beta chain under discussion was sequenced for a study of blood T cell repertoires in COVID-19. V gave up 0 bases and J gave up 8 bases, with 14 bases separating them. The CDR3 is 15 amino acids. Germline CDR1 SGHKS, CDR2 YYEKEE (reference sequence). Clones were sequenced by immunoSEQ multiplex PCR, and TCRdb holds only the in-frame ones, with some missing. Of approximately 280,000 clones in the sample, 75% to 90% are singletons; the top ten hold 11%. The V gene is TRBV5-5, the J gene TRBJ1-4; D is perhaps TRBD1 (5 bases). Sequencing used peripheral blood. The TCR was taken from a woman in her 70s with acute or convalescent COVID-19. The CDR3 spells CASSLAGGSGEKLFF. The CDR3, as DNA: TGTGCCAGCAGCTTGGCCGGGGGGTCAGGAGAAAAACTGTTTTTT.